Listed below are T cell receptor beta chains from one sample, sequenced in a study of blood T cells in healthy people across ages. TCRdb fed the 5' RACE reads into MiXCR, producing one record per CDR3 protein. This table has 910,000 or so distinct CDR3 sequences, just over 50% appearing once. Input material: blood. These receptors were obtained from a woman aged 55 to 70 in good health. Both conserved end residues are part of each CDR3. D genes are given only for firm matches. Clone size appears in some rows only: once, few, many, or a class for an expanded clone.

>NA|TRBJ2-7|TRBD2|TRBV20-1
CSAPRAGMAGYEQYF
TGCAGTGCCCCCCGAGCGGGGATGGCGGGCTACGAGCAGTACTTC
>NA|TRBJ2-3|TRBD2|TRBV7-2
CASSSRTSGRFTDTQYF
TGTGCCAGCAGCTCGAGGACTAGCGGGAGGTTCACAGATACGCAGTATTTT
>few|TRBJ2-7|NA|TRBV29-1
CSVVPSGGEQYF
TGCAGCGTTGTCCCCTCCGGGGGTGAGCAGTACTTC
>once|TRBJ1-2|NA|TRBV6-6
CASSYSTDPWVVHGYTF
TGTGCCAGCAGTTACAGTACGGATCCGTGGGTTGTACATGGCTACACCTTC
>NA|TRBJ2-3|NA|TRBV21-1
CASSTDPGTSDTDTQYF
TGTGCCAGCAGCACAGACCCCGGGACTAGCGACACAGATACGCAGTATTTT
>NA|TRBJ2-7|NA|TRBV30
CAWSGNYEQYF
TGTGCCTGGAGTGGGAACTACGAGCAGTACTTC
>few|TRBJ2-1|TRBD2|TRBV12-3/TRBV12-4
CASNVAGINDEQFF
TGTGCCAGCAACGTAGCGGGAATAAATGATGAGCAGTTCTTC
>few|TRBJ2-1|NA|TRBV20-1
CSARISGPYNEQFF
TGCAGTGCTAGGATTAGCGGACCATACAATGAGCAGTTCTTC
>NA|TRBJ2-1|TRBD1|TRBV7-2
CASSVDRGRDEQFF
TGTGCCAGCAGCGTGGACAGGGGGCGGGATGAGCAGTTCTTC
>NA|TRBJ2-1|NA|TRBV20-1
CSASGSTSSGDYNEQFF
TGCAGTGCTAGTGGTAGCACCTCCAGCGGTGACTACAATGAGCAGTTCTTC
>many|TRBJ2-7|NA|TRBV6-5
CASSYTNRVGPLVQYF
TGTGCCAGCAGTTACACAAACCGAGTGGGACCCCTGGTGCAGTACTTC
>once|TRBJ2-7|NA|TRBV28
CASNSKWGAFSNEQYF
TGTGCCAGCAACTCAAAGTGGGGGGCGTTTTCCAACGAGCAGTACTTC
>few|TRBJ2-7|NA|TRBV7-9
CASSPVREQYF
TGTGCCAGCAGCCCAGTTAGGGAGCAGTACTTC
>NA|TRBJ2-5|TRBD2|TRBV20-1
CSARLPWTSGRQETQYF
TGCAGTGCTAGACTCCCCTGGACTAGCGGGAGGCAGGAGACCCAGTACTTC
>NA|TRBJ2-5|TRBD2|TRBV2
CASRRLAAQETQYF
TGTGCCAGCAGGAGACTAGCTGCTCAAGAGACCCAGTACTTC
>once|TRBJ1-2|TRBD1|TRBV4-3
CASSQEVGDRAYGYTF
TGCGCCAGCAGCCAAGAAGTAGGGGACAGGGCCTATGGCTACACCTTC
>few|TRBJ1-4|NA|TRBV25-1
CASSESGATNEKLFF
TGTGCCAGCAGTGAATCAGGGGCAACTAATGAAAAACTGTTTTTT
>few|TRBJ2-1|TRBD2|TRBV12-3/TRBV12-4
CASRKNAGTSGYNEQFF
TGTGCCAGCAGAAAAAATGCCGGGACTAGCGGATACAATGAGCAGTTCTTC
>few|TRBJ1-2|TRBD1|TRBV5-5
CASSLEDRVFYGYTF
TGTGCCAGCAGCTTAGAAGACAGGGTGTTCTATGGCTACACCTTC
>NA|TRBJ2-4|TRBD2|TRBV28
CASRRRPGLAGREQYF
TGTGCCAGCAGACGCCGTCCGGGACTAGCGGGGCGGGAGCAGTACTTC
>few|TRBJ1-5|NA|TRBV6-6
CASSFDPNQPQHF
TGTGCCAGCAGTTTTGATCCAAATCAGCCCCAGCATTTT
>NA|TRBJ2-1|NA|TRBV4-3
CASSQGLNEGPGSYNEQFF
TGCGCCAGCAGCCAAGGACTTAACGAGGGACCAGGTTCGTACAATGAGCAGTTCTTC
>NA|TRBJ2-7|NA|TRBV7-6
CASSLGRSRKLSSYEQYF
TGTGCCAGCAGCTTAGGCCGCTCTAGGAAGTTGAGCTCCTACGAGCAGTACTTC
>NA|TRBJ1-5|TRBD1|TRBV12-3/TRBV12-4
CASRGQGKGDQPQHF
TGTGCCAGCAGGGGACAGGGGAAGGGGGATCAGCCCCAGCATTTT
>NA|TRBJ1-2|TRBD1|TRBV18
CASSPQGVGQGLGYTF
TGTGCCAGCTCACCACAGGGGGTCGGACAGGGTCTTGGCTACACCTTC
>NA|TRBJ2-2|TRBD2|TRBV3-1
CASSQKPGGYNTGELFF
TGTGCCAGCAGCCAAAAGCCGGGGGGATATAACACCGGGGAGCTGTTTTTT
>NA|TRBJ2-7|TRBD2|TRBV7-4
CASSFLGGLAGKRSYEQYF
TGTGCCAGCAGCTTTTTGGGGGGGCTAGCGGGAAAAAGGTCCTACGAGCAGTACTTC
>NA|TRBJ1-2|NA|TRBV30
CAWSGRNYGYTF
TGTGCCTGGAGTGGACGGAACTATGGCTACACCTTC
>NA|TRBJ2-2|NA|TRBV5-6
CASSSLDSKTGELFF
TGTGCCAGCAGCTCCCTAGATAGCAAGACCGGGGAGCTGTTTTTT
>NA|TRBJ2-7|NA|TRBV5-1
CASSPSLSYNEQYF
TGCGCCAGCAGCCCATCCTTGTCCTACAATGAGCAGTACTTC
>NA|TRBJ2-1|TRBD2|TRBV12-3/TRBV12-4
CASKPGLAGGEAYNEQFF
TGTGCCAGCAAACCGGGACTAGCGGGAGGAGAGGCTTACAATGAGCAGTTCTTC
>NA|TRBJ2-5|NA|TRBV14
CASSQEIGGSAQYF
TGTGCCAGCAGCCAAGAGATCGGGGGATCAGCGCAGTACTTC
>many|TRBJ2-1|NA|TRBV29-1
CSVGGAYNEQFF
TGCAGCGTTGGGGGGGCCTACAATGAGCAGTTCTTC
>NA|TRBJ2-1|NA|TRBV7-9
CASSPNAGGLSYEQFF
TGTGCCAGCAGCCCAAATGCCGGGGGGCTGTCCTACGAGCAGTTCTTC
>once|TRBJ1-2|NA|TRBV6-4
CASSDSRGAGGYTF
TGTGCCAGCAGTGACTCCAGGGGCGCGGGTGGCTACACCTTC
>NA|TRBJ2-1|TRBD2|TRBV7-8
CASSSNTGTSGRNEQFF
TGTGCCAGCAGCTCTAACACCGGGACTAGCGGGAGGAATGAGCAGTTCTTC
>NA|TRBJ2-1|NA|TRBV20-1
CSAIGVLEGYNEQFF
TGCAGTGCTATCGGCGTGCTAGAAGGGTACAATGAGCAGTTCTTC
>NA|TRBJ2-3|NA|TRBV20-1
CSARRTPRADTQYF
TGCAGTGCTCGGCGGACGCCTCGGGCAGATACGCAGTATTTT
>NA|TRBJ2-7|NA|TRBV12-3/TRBV12-4
CASSLRLYEQYF
TGTGCCAGCAGTTTAAGACTCTACGAGCAGTACTTC
>NA|TRBJ1-2|NA|TRBV25-1
CASSDLNYGYTF
TGTGCCAGCAGTGACCTTAACTATGGCTACACCTTC
>few|TRBJ2-3|NA|TRBV29-1
CSPVVGGTQYF
TGCAGCCCGGTCGTTGGGGGTACGCAGTATTTT
>NA|TRBJ2-1|NA|TRBV6-2/TRBV6-3
CASSWGAYNEQFF
TGTGCCAGCAGCTGGGGGGCCTACAATGAGCAGTTCTTC
>NA|TRBJ1-5|TRBD1|TRBV20-1
CSAKGGDRTNQPQHF
TGCAGTGCTAAAGGGGGGGACAGAACCAATCAGCCCCAGCATTTT
>few|TRBJ2-7|NA|TRBV5-1
CASSLEPPSYEQYF
TGCGCCAGCAGCTTGGAACCTCCCTCCTACGAGCAGTACTTC